The 2 T cell receptor beta chains in this list originate from one sample, sequenced in a study of T cell responses to AZD1222 COVID-19 vaccine. TCRdb's table, derived via immunoSEQ multiplex PCR, lists solely in-frame clones and lacks some. The sample contains 180,000 or so clones, 85% to 95% of which appear only once. The source was peripheral blood, collected on day 0 of AZD1222 vaccination. The receptors originated from an adult in good health.

V usage is TRBV19 and J usage is TRBJ2-5; D not certain. There are 14 residues in the CDR3. From germline, CDR1 is LNHDA and CDR2 SQIVND (reference sequence). V was cut by 4 bases and J by 2 bases, with 11 bases left in between. The CDR3 DNA reads as TGTGCCAGTAGTACTTTGAGAGAACAAGAGACCCAGTACTTC. Translation: CASSTLREQETQYF.

The chain is built from TRBV9 and TRBJ1-3; no definite D call. The V and J ends lost 3 bases and 2 bases respectively, with 9 bases between them. This CDR3 comprises 14 residues. Germline V gene lookup returns CDR1 SGDLS and CDR2 YYNGEE. The DNA of the CDR3 is TGTGCCAGCAGCGGGGGAACGGCTGGAAACACCATATATTTT. Amino acids: CASSGGTAGNTIYF.